Sequencing of this TCR beta chain was carried out in a study of shared clonotypes between healthy human individuals. Naive CD8 cells, CD45RO-negative and positively selected for CCR7, excluded terminally differentiated effector memory CD45RA+ cells. TCRdb's table, derived via immunoSEQ multiplex PCR, lists solely in-frame clones and lacks some. The top ten clones hold less than 2% of a sample with about 2.2 million clones, around 93% of them seen once. The germline CDR1 and CDR2 sequences are SGDLS and YYNGEE. The V and J ends lost 4 bases and 6 bases respectively, with 14 bases between them. The CDR3 runs to 14 residues. Comment on this clone: Additional DNA sequences in this sample encode the identical CDR3.

Sequenced: naive CD8+ T cells from PBMCs. This TCR was sampled from a man aged 18 to 29 in good health. Some clones in this sample may be carry-over from other donors' samples. The V call is TRBV9, the J call TRBJ2-1; possible D gene TRBD2, 6 bases. Written as DNA, the CDR3 is TGTGCCAGCAGCCCCTACGGGGGAATCAATGAGCAGTTCTTC. Translation gives CASSPYGGINEQFF.